Presented here are 22 T cell receptor beta chains from one specimen sequenced in a study of T cell changes during pregnancy in multiple sclerosis. The data were produced by immunoSEQ multiplex PCR, yet TCRdb's version contains in-frame clones alone and is incomplete. There are about 63,000 clones in the sample; around 93% occur only once, and roughly 3.1% lies in the top ten. This specimen was CD8+ T cells from peripheral blood mononuclear cells, taken in the second trimester of pregnancy. These receptors came from a female donor with multiple sclerosis, enrolled in a pregnancy study.

The gene calls are TRBV7-9 and TRBJ1-1; D gene unclear. V was shortened by 7 bases and J by 3 bases, with 15 bases between the two germline ends. The germline CDR1 and CDR2 sequences are SEHNR and FQNEAQ (reference sequence). The CDR3 loop spans 14 amino acids. The CDR3: CASKESEEYTEAFF. As DNA, the CDR3 is TGTGCCAGCAAGGAGAGCGAGGAGTACACTGAAGCTTTCTTT.

CDR3 DNA: TGTGCCAGCAGCTTAGTCTCCGGGGGGGGGACCCAGTACTTC. This gives the protein CASSLVSGGGTQYF. The chain recombines TRBV11-1 with TRBJ2-5, with 8 bases identical to TRBD2. V gave up 1 base and J gave up 7 bases; unmatched junction bases: 5. Germline V gene lookup returns CDR1 SGHAT and CDR2 FQDESV (reference sequence). The CDR3 runs 14 residues.

The rearrangement joins TRBV4-2 to TRBJ2-2; 7 bases fit TRBD1. The CDR3 length is 16 residues. CDR1 is LGHNA, CDR2 YNFKEQ, per germline. The V gene end was trimmed by 1 base and the J gene end by 2 bases; junction bases not matched to a gene: 4. The CDR3 DNA follows: TGTGCCAGCAGCCAAGGGGACAGTCTAAACACCGGGGAGCTGTTTTTT. Protein sequence: CASSQGDSLNTGELFF.

This clone was found once. The chain recombines TRBV7-9 with TRBJ2-3; no clear D gene. Trimming took off 5 bases at V and 1 base at J, with 10 bases between the two ends. The germline CDR1 and CDR2 sequences are SEHNR and FQNEAQ (reference sequence). CDR3 length: 14 amino acids. The CDR3: CASSPRSGTDTQYF. The CDR3 DNA reads as TGTGCCAGCAGCCCCCGGTCGGGCACAGATACGCAGTATTTT.

V is TRBV7-9 and J is TRBJ2-2; tentative D call: TRBD2 (6 bases). Trimming shortened V by 0 bases and J by 1 base, and 12 bases separated the two germline ends. The V gene's germline CDR1 is SEHNR and CDR2 FQNEAQ (reference sequence). The CDR3 contains 17 residues. The CDR3, as DNA: TGTGCCAGCAGCTTAGCACCGGGACTGCTGAACACCGGGGAGCTGTTTTTT. Protein sequence: CASSLAPGLLNTGELFF.

The rearrangement joins TRBV27 to TRBJ2-7; perhaps TRBD2 as D (7 bases). Trimming cost V 10 bases and J 3 bases, with 22 bases left between them. This CDR3 region has 15 residues. Germline loops: CDR1 MNHEY, CDR2 SMNVEV (reference sequence). CDR3 DNA: TGTGCCACCAGGGGAGGGACGCTCGGGCTCTACGAGCAGTACTTC. Its protein is CATRGGTLGLYEQYF.

This clone was observed a single time. The chain is built from TRBV7-9 and TRBJ1-3; no clear D gene. The germline gives CDR1 SEHNR, CDR2 FQNEAQ (reference sequence). The CDR3 spans 12 residues. V was cut by 3 bases and J by 6 bases, with 6 bases left in between. The CDR3 sequence: CASSLGSNTIYF. In DNA form, the CDR3 reads TGTGCCAGCAGCTTGGGCTCAAACACCATATATTTT.

The genes are TRBV6-4 and TRBJ2-2; tentative D call: TRBD2 (5 bases). The CDR3 is 13 residues long. The ends were cut back, 10 bases at V and 0 bases at J, with 9 bases in the middle. Germline V CDR1 and CDR2: MRHNA, SNTAGT. The CDR3, as DNA: TGTGCCATCACGGACTCGAACACCGGGGAGCTGTTTTTT. This translates into CAITDSNTGELFF.

The chain has TRBV7-9 and TRBJ1-1, with TRBD1 as a possible D gene (5 bases). Germline values: CDR1 SEHNR, CDR2 FQNEAQ (reference sequence). This CDR3 contains 16 residues. V lost 4 bases to trimming and J lost 4 bases, with 19 bases between them. The CDR3 nucleotides are TGTGCCAGCAGCTCCTCGCGTTCTGTAAGGGGCACTGAAGCTTTCTTT. This encodes CASSSSRSVRGTEAFF.

With regard to this clone: Other DNA sequences within the sample encode an identical CDR3. The chain is built from TRBV19 and TRBJ2-7; 11 nucleotides agree with TRBD1. The J segment lost 3 bases and the V segment lost 6 bases, leaving 4 bases of the junction unmatched. This CDR3 is built from 14 residues. Germline V gene sequence: CDR1 LNHDA, CDR2 SQIVND (reference sequence). The CDR3 region has the DNA TGTGCCAGTAGCCCGGGGACAGGGGGCTACGAGCAGTACTTC. Translating it yields CASSPGTGGYEQYF.

Only a few counts were recorded for this clone. The chain carries TRBV5-4 and TRBJ2-3; TRBD2 matches at 8 bases. V lost 1 base and J lost 3; bases outside the gene matches: 4. The CDR3 sequence is 15 residues long. Germline CDR1 and CDR2: SGHNT and YYREEE (reference sequence). The CDR3, as DNA: TGTGCCAGCAGCTTGAAGCGGGAGAAGACAGATACGCAGTATTTT. Translating it yields CASSLKREKTDTQYF.

The chain uses TRBV18 and TRBJ2-3; 9 nucleotides match TRBD2. There are 16 residues in the CDR3. In germline, CDR1 is KGHSH, CDR2 LQKENI. J lost 0 bases, V lost 0 bases, and 1 base had no gene match. CDR3 loop: CASSPPTSGSTDTQYF. The CDR3 nucleotides are TGTGCCAGCTCACCACCTACTAGCGGGAGCACAGATACGCAGTATTTT.

V gene TRBV21-1 combines with J gene TRBJ2-3; the table's TRBD2 call for D was not verified on the DNA. TRBV21-1 is tagged as a pseudogene. The length of the CDR3 is 18 residues. The CDR3 loop reads CASSTVEGGRTSTDTQYF. CDR3 coding DNA: TGTGCCAGCAGCACCGTTGAGGGCGGGAGGACTAGCACAGATACGCAGTATTTT.

This sequence joins TRBV7-9 and TRBJ1-3, with D perhaps matching TRBD1 (5 bases). The CDR3 totals 16 residues. Germline values: CDR1 SEHNR, CDR2 FQNEAQ (reference sequence). V lost 4 bases, J lost 0 bases, and 13 bases lay in between. As DNA, the CDR3 is TGTGCCAGCAGCTCTCTCGACAGAATCTCTGGAAACACCATATATTTT. The encoded protein is CASSSLDRISGNTIYF.

The chain recombines TRBV27 with TRBJ2-3; 10 bases are shared with TRBD1. With 6 bases clipped from V and 2 bases from J, the junction kept 11 bases outside the gene matches. The germline V gene has CDR1 MNHEY and CDR2 SMNVEV (reference sequence). This CDR3 region has 17 residues. CDR3 in DNA: TGTGCCAGCAGACCCGTCATGGGACAGGGGCTCACAGATACGCAGTATTTT. It encodes CASRPVMGQGLTDTQYF.

This clone was seen more than once but under ten times. This chain connects TRBV11-2 to TRBJ1-3; possibly TRBD1 for D (5 bases). The CDR3 has 15 residues. Germline V gene data show CDR1 as SGHAT and CDR2 as FQNNGV. V was clipped by 5 bases and J by 0 bases, with 11 bases between them. CDR3 protein: CASSHQGVSGNTIYF. The CDR3 DNA sequence: TGTGCCAGCAGCCATCAAGGGGTCTCTGGAAACACCATATATTTT.

This clone has a single count. The J gene is TRBJ1-1, the V gene TRBV9; 10 bases fit TRBD1. J was trimmed by 2 bases and V by 4 bases; bases with no gene match: 2. Germline V gene data show CDR1 as SGDLS and CDR2 as YYNGEE. This CDR3 has 14 amino acids. The CDR3 DNA follows: TGTGCCAGCAGCCGGGACAGGGGAAACACTGAAGCTTTCTTT. Translating gives CASSRDRGNTEAFF. Combining the CDR3 with reference TRBV9 and TRBJ1-1 gives the whole variable domain DSGVTQTPKHLITATGQRVTLRCSPRSGDLSVYWYQQSLDQGLQFLIQYYNGEERAKGNILERFSAQQFPDLHSELNLSSLELGDSALYFCASSRDRGNTEAFFGQGTRLTVV.

The rearrangement joins TRBV18 to TRBJ2-5, with 7 bases aligning to TRBD2. This CDR3 is built from 14 residues. After removal of 8 bases from V and 3 bases from J, the junction contained 9 bases not matched to a gene. The V gene's germline CDR1 is KGHSH and CDR2 LQKENI. The CDR3 protein is CASAGASGKETQYF. As DNA, the CDR3 is TGTGCCAGCGCCGGGGCTAGCGGAAAAGAGACCCAGTACTTC.

The J gene is TRBJ2-1, the V gene TRBV30, with 11 bases identical to TRBD2. The ends lost 6 bases at V and 5 bases at J; junction bases unmatched: 6. The CDR3 has 14 residues. Germline-derived CDR1 and CDR2 are GTSNPN and SVGIG (reference sequence). The CDR3 nucleotides read TGTGCCTGTGAGACTAGCGGGACTGACAATGAGCAGTTCTTC. Translated, it gives CACETSGTDNEQFF. Together with reference TRBV30 and TRBJ2-1, the CDR3 gives the full variable domain: SQTIHQWPATLVQPVGSPLSLECTVEGTSNPNLYWYRQAAGRGLQLLFYSVGIGQISSEVPQNLSASRPQDRQFILSSKKLLLSDSGFYLCACETSGTDNEQFFGPGTRLTVL.

DNA for the CDR3: TGCGCCAGCAGCACCCGGACAGGGCGCGGCAATCAGCCCCAGCATTTT. Protein product: CASSTRTGRGNQPQHF. The gene calls are TRBV5-1 and TRBJ1-5; 8 bases are a match to TRBD1. J was trimmed by 2 bases and V by 4 bases; bases with no gene match: 8. The germline CDR1 and CDR2 sequences are SGHRS and YFSETQ. The CDR3 is made up of 16 amino acids.

The V call is TRBV7-9, the J call TRBJ2-3, with a possible D match to TRBD2 (5 bases). The CDR3 has 16 amino acids. Germline loops: CDR1 SEHNR, CDR2 FQNEAQ (reference sequence). V gave up 2 bases and J gave up 0 bases, with 12 bases separating them. Here the CDR3 DNA reads TGTGCCAGCAGCTTATGGCGGGCAGGTAGCACAGATACGCAGTATTTT. This encodes CASSLWRAGSTDTQYF.

This rearrangement joins TRBV28 to TRBJ2-7, with 8 bases identical to TRBD1. CDR1 MDHEN and CDR2 SYDVKM come from the germline V gene. The J segment lost 2 bases and the V segment lost 3 bases, leaving 6 bases of the junction unmatched. This CDR3 region has 15 residues. The CDR3 sequence is CASSFRGQTAYEQYF. The DNA of the CDR3 is TGTGCCAGCAGTTTCAGGGGGCAAACGGCCTACGAGCAGTACTTC. The variable domain in full, completed from reference TRBV28 and TRBJ2-7, reads DVKVTQSSRYLVKRTGEKVFLECVQDMDHENMFWYRQDPGLGLRLIYFSYDVKMKEKGDIPEGYSVSREKKERFSLILESASTNQTSMYLCASSFRGQTAYEQYFGPGTRLTVT.